The T cell receptor (beta chain) under discussion was sequenced for a study of blood T cell repertoires in COVID-19. As originally analysed: Reference gene primer amplification gave estimated nucleated cell counts. Assay: immunoSEQ multiplex PCR; the TCRdb copy retains only in-frame clones and omits some. The DNA gave D and trimming, while V, J and clone size come from that table. Found here are approximately 240,000 clones, about 80% of them singletons; the top ten hold about 1.3%. The V and J ends lost 8 bases and 7 bases respectively, with 18 bases between them. Germline-derived CDR1 and CDR2 are SEHNR and FQNEAQ (reference sequence). CDR3 length: 14 residues.

The sample consisted of PBMCs or T cells enriched from blood (not recorded which). This TCR was recovered from a woman aged 40 to 50 with acute COVID-19. The V and J genes are TRBV7-9 and TRBJ2-1; D may be TRBD2 (5 bases). The CDR3 loop is CASERPGGKNEQFF. DNA of the CDR3: TGTGCCAGCGAGCGTCCAGGAGGAAAAAATGAGCAGTTCTTC.